This entry features one T cell receptor (beta chain) sequence. Under the authors' procedure: Nucleated cell counts were estimated from reference gene primer amplification. Assay: immunoSEQ multiplex PCR; the TCRdb copy retains only in-frame clones and omits some. Clone size and the V and J calls come from that table; the DNA yielded D and trimming. Of about 240,000 clones detected, about 80% appear once; the ten largest clones hold roughly a tenth. This specimen belongs to a study of blood T cell repertoires in COVID-19. Background on the study: The United States, Italy and Spain were the sources of the acute and convalescent COVID-19 samples. In each case, the material was cDNA or gDNA derived from T cells, B-cell-depleted T cells, or PBMCs.

This clonotype was sampled from an elderly woman with acute or convalescent COVID-19. The material sequenced was peripheral blood.

The CDR3 DNA is TGTGCCAGCACCTCCTCGCTCGGACGGGAGAACACTGAAGCTTTCTTT. This encodes CASTSSLGRENTEAFF. V gene TRBV2 combines with J gene TRBJ1-1, with D hard to call. This CDR3 comprises 16 residues. V dropped 7 bases and J dropped 1 base, with 19 bases sitting between them. Germline V gene sequence: CDR1 SNHLY, CDR2 FYNNEI.